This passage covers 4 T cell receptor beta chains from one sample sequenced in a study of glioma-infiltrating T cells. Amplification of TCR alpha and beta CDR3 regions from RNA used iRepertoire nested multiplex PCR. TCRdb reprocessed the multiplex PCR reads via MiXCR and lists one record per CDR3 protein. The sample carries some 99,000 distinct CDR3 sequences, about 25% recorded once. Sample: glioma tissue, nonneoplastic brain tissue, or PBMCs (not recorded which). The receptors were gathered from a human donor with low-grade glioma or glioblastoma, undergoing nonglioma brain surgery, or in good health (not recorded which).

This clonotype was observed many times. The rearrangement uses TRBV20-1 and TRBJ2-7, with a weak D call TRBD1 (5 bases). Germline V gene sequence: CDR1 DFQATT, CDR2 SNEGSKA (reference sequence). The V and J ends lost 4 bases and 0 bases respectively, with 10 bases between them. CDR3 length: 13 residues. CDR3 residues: CSAILDTSYEQYF. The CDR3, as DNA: TGCAGTGCTATTCTGGACACCTCCTACGAGCAGTACTTC.

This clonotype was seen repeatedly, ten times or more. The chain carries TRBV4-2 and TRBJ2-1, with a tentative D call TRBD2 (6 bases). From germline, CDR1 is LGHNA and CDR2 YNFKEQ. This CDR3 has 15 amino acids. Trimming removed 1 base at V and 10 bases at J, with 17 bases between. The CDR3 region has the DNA TGTGCCAGCAGCCAAGTGTCCGAGGACTACGTAGAGCAGTTCTTC. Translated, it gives CASSQVSEDYVEQFF.

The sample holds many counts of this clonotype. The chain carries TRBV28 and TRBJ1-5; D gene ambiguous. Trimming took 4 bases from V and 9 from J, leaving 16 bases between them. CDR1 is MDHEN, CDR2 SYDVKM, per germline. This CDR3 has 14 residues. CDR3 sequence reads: CASSSDGFLRPQHF. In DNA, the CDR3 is TGTGCCAGCAGTTCGGACGGGTTCCTGAGGCCCCAGCATTTT. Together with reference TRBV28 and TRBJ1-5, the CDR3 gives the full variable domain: DVKVTQSSRYLVKRTGEKVFLECVQDMDHENMFWYRQDPGLGLRLIYFSYDVKMKEKGDIPEGYSVSREKKERFSLILESASTNQTSMYLCASSSDGFLRPQHFGDGTRLSIL.

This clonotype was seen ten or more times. The CDR3 protein is CASRPPRGTEAFF. As DNA, the CDR3 is TGTGCCAGCAGGCCACCCCGAGGGACTGAAGCTTTCTTT. The V call is TRBV28, the J call TRBJ1-1; D is ambiguous. With 6 bases removed from V and 5 bases from J, the gap between germline ends came to 13 bases. In germline, CDR1 is MDHEN, CDR2 SYDVKM. This CDR3 spans 13 amino acids. Based on the CDR3 plus reference TRBV28 and TRBJ1-1, the full variable domain is DVKVTQSSRYLVKRTGEKVFLECVQDMDHENMFWYRQDPGLGLRLIYFSYDVKMKEKGDIPEGYSVSREKKERFSLILESASTNQTSMYLCASRPPRGTEAFFGQGTRLTVV.